This T cell receptor beta chain was sequenced for a study of technical replicates of blood from several donors (dated by TCRdb to the late 2010s). Library preparation used the immunoSEQ multiplex PCR assay. The immuneACCESS repertoire file appears here via TCRdb, limited to in-frame rearrangements. These files lack a portion of the clones; in checked studies, under half of the deficit traces to unresolved V genes, and the cause of the others is not known. This sample has about 75,000 clones in its table, and approximately 97% of those were observed once. The ten largest clones represent 0.25% to 0.3% of the sample. This clone was counted once. This receptor's antigen is unknown. Base-call qualities are not available, and no considerably larger clone is one nucleotide away. The CDR3 starts with the cysteine, ends with the phenylalanine, and has 14 residues. The retained sequence is limited to the CDR3, 42 bases, with the frame set at the first base. For this chain, trimming is 2 bases at the V end and 4 bases at the J end, and the number of junction bases without a gene match is 3. The germline V gene specifies ENHRY as CDR1 and SYGVKD as CDR2.

This clonotype originated in a human donor in good health. This receptor chain uses TRBV10-3 and TRBJ2-7, with 9 junctional bases fitting TRBD1. Material for sequencing was T cells isolated from PBMCs. In nucleotides, the sequence is TGTGCCATCAGTGAGGGGACAGGGAATTACGAGCAGTACTTC. This gives the protein CAISEGTGNYEQYF.